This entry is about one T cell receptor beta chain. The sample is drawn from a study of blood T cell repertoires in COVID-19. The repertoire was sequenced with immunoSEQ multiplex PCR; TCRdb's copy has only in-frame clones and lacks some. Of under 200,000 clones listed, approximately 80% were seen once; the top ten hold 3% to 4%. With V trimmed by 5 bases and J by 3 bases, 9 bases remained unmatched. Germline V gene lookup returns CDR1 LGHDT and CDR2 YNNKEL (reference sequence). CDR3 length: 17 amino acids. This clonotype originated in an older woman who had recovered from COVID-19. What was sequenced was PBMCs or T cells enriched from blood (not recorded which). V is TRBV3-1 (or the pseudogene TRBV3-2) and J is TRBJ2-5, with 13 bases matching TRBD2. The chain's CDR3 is CASSDAGTSGIEETQYF. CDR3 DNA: TGTGCCAGCAGCGATGCCGGGACTAGCGGGATTGAAGAGACCCAGTACTTC.